Listed here are 32 T cell receptor beta chains from one sample, sequenced in a study of OX40 agonist ivuxolimab in advanced cancers. This table comes from immunoSEQ multiplex PCR, and its TCRdb copy is limited to in-frame clones, with some not included. In the table there are 45,000 to 65,000 clones, approximately 88% of which are singletons. Source: CD4+ or CD8+ T cells sorted from blood, taken in a trial of the OX40 agonist ivuxolimab. All receptors come from an adult with an advanced solid tumor such as melanoma, head and neck, liver or kidney cancer.

This clone has just one count. The chain carries TRBV29-1 and TRBJ2-1; 11 bases are shared with TRBD1. Germline trimming cut 6 bases from V and 6 bases from J; bases unmatched to any gene: 4. The CDR3 is 13 residues long. Germline V lookup: CDR1 SQVTM, CDR2 ANQGSEA. The DNA for the CDR3 is TGCAGCGTCGGACAGGGGGCTTTCAATGAGCAGTTCTTC. Residues: CSVGQGAFNEQFF.

V is TRBV6-5 and J is TRBJ2-5; 8 nucleotides line up with TRBD1. The V gene's germline CDR1 is MNHEY and CDR2 SVGAGI. This CDR3 contains 15 residues. V lost 6 bases to trimming and J lost 9 bases; unmatched junction nucleotides: 15. The CDR3 DNA follows: TGTGCCAGCAGAGACGACAGGGGCCCAAGAGGAGCCCAGTACTTC. Translation: CASRDDRGPRGAQYF.

This rearrangement joins TRBV14 to TRBJ2-7; a weak D match, TRBD2 (6 bases). Germline values: CDR1 SGHDN, CDR2 FVKESK. The CDR3 is 13 amino acids. V lost 1 base and J lost 6, with 10 bases in between. This chain's CDR3 is CASSQVRGFEQYF. CDR3 in DNA: TGTGCCAGCAGCCAAGTACGGGGGTTCGAGCAGTACTTC.

The V and J genes are TRBV7-8 and TRBJ1-1; possible D gene TRBD1, 6 bases. Per the germline V gene, CDR1 is SGHVS and CDR2 is FQNEAQ. The V end was cut by 5 bases, the J end by 0 bases, with 10 bases between. The CDR3 extends over 14 amino acids. The CDR3 reads CASSPWTVNTEAFF. CDR3 in DNA: TGTGCCAGCAGCCCATGGACAGTGAACACTGAAGCTTTCTTT.

The chain employs TRBV6-6 and TRBJ1-3, with 7 positions matching TRBD1. This CDR3 has 14 amino acids. The germline V gene has CDR1 MNHNY and CDR2 SVGAGI (reference sequence). Trimming cost V 5 bases and J 4 bases; bases outside gene matches: 5. The CDR3 reads CASSLGQVGNTIYF. The CDR3 DNA follows: TGTGCCAGCAGTCTAGGACAGGTGGGAAACACCATATATTTT.

This clone was counted only a few times. The rearrangement uses TRBV5-1 and TRBJ2-7; TRBD2 aligns across 9 bases. In germline, CDR1 is SGHRS, CDR2 YFSETQ. The CDR3 is 13 amino acids. V gave up 4 bases and J gave up 4 bases; unmatched junction bases: 3. The CDR3 is CASSQREAYEQYF. CDR3 coding DNA: TGCGCCAGCAGCCAGCGGGAGGCATACGAGCAGTACTTC.

This chain connects TRBV5-1 to TRBJ2-3; D unclear. There are 13 residues in the CDR3. Between the trimmed V and J ends, which lost 0 bases and 3 bases, there was a span of 5 bases. Per germline, CDR1 SGHRS and CDR2 YFSETQ. The CDR3 loop reads CASSLEETDTQYF. The CDR3 coding sequence is TGCGCCAGCAGCTTGGAGGAGACAGATACGCAGTATTTT.

This rearrangement joins TRBV6-1 to TRBJ1-5; no definite D call. The V end lost 7 bases, the J end lost 10 bases, and 14 bases lay between the germline ends. The V gene's germline CDR1 is MNHNS and CDR2 SASEGT. The CDR3 spans 12 residues. The CDR3 DNA sequence: TGTGCCAGCATCCCGGATTGGGGACCCCAGCATTTT. It codes for CASIPDWGPQHF.

The rearrangement links TRBV5-1 to TRBJ1-3, with TRBD1 as a possible D gene (6 bases). CDR1 and CDR2 (germline): SGHRS, YFSETQ. CDR3 length: 16 amino acids. Trimming removed 0 bases from V and 0 bases from J, with 10 bases in between. CDR3 loop: CASSLGPGASGNTIYF. The CDR3 DNA reads as TGCGCCAGCAGCTTGGGTCCAGGGGCCTCTGGAAACACCATATATTTT.

This chain connects TRBV28 to TRBJ2-1; 11 bases are shared with TRBD2. In germline, CDR1 is MDHEN, CDR2 SYDVKM. This CDR3 spans 15 amino acids. J was trimmed by 9 bases and V by 7 bases; bases with no gene match: 11. The CDR3 reads CASTFSGRALSEQFF. The CDR3 DNA reads TGTGCCAGCACCTTTAGCGGGAGGGCCCTGAGTGAGCAGTTCTTC. Full variable domain (outside the CDR3, taken from reference TRBV28 and TRBJ2-1): DVKVTQSSRYLVKRTGEKVFLECVQDMDHENMFWYRQDPGLGLRLIYFSYDVKMKEKGDIPEGYSVSREKKERFSLILESASTNQTSMYLCASTFSGRALSEQFFGPGTRLTVL.

This chain joins TRBV5-5 and TRBJ2-3; TRBD2 agrees at 7 bases. The CDR3 has 14 amino acids. In germline, CDR1 is SGHKS, CDR2 YYEKEE (reference sequence). Losses at the gene ends were 4 bases for V and 4 bases for J; bases not matched to a gene: 6. CDR3 loop: CASSPGLAADTQYF. As DNA, the CDR3 is TGTGCCAGCAGCCCAGGCCTAGCGGCAGATACGCAGTATTTT.

CDR3 bases: TGTGCCAGCAGTCCCGGCAGGGAAAATTCACCCCTCCACTTT. It is translated as CASSPGRENSPLHF. The chain employs TRBV6-5 and TRBJ1-6, with a possible D match to TRBD1 (5 bases). The CDR3 is 14 residues long. V was clipped by 5 bases and J by 7 bases, with 12 bases between them. CDR1 MNHEY and CDR2 SVGAGI come from the germline V gene.

J is TRBJ2-6 and V is TRBV15; TRBD2 might be the D (6 bases). The V gene lost 0 bases and the J gene lost 0 bases, with 24 bases spanning the gap. The CDR3 spans 22 residues. CDR1 is LNHNV and CDR2 is YYDKDF in the germline V gene (reference sequence). The CDR3 reads CATSRDYGGTLGARSGANVLTF. The DNA of the CDR3 is TGTGCCACCAGCAGAGATTATGGAGGGACCTTGGGCGCCCGCTCTGGGGCCAACGTCCTGACTTTC.

The chain recombines TRBV28 with TRBJ1-5; D is unclear. The CDR3 has 14 residues. The V end was cut by 5 bases, the J end by 2 bases, with 10 bases between. Germline CDR1 reads MDHEN; CDR2 reads SYDVKM. Here the CDR3 DNA reads TGTGCCAGCAGTCAAGGTCCTCGCAATCAGCCCCAGCATTTT. Translating gives CASSQGPRNQPQHF. Drawing the rest from reference TRBV28 and TRBJ1-5, the complete variable domain is DVKVTQSSRYLVKRTGEKVFLECVQDMDHENMFWYRQDPGLGLRLIYFSYDVKMKEKGDIPEGYSVSREKKERFSLILESASTNQTSMYLCASSQGPRNQPQHFGDGTRLSIL.

The rearrangement uses TRBV6-6 and TRBJ2-2; D perhaps matches TRBD1 (5 bases). This CDR3 contains 15 residues. Germline CDR1 is MNHNY and CDR2 is SVGAGI (reference sequence). V was trimmed by 8 bases and J by 5 bases, leaving 18 bases between them. The CDR3 loop reads CASSEGRARTGELFF. The CDR3 coding sequence is TGTGCCAGCTCGGAAGGCAGGGCGCGGACCGGGGAGCTGTTTTTT.

The chain carries TRBV6-5 and TRBJ1-5, with a possible D match to TRBD1 (5 bases). The V end lost 7 bases, the J end lost 3 bases, and 16 bases lay between the germline ends. CDR3 length equals 15 residues. In germline, CDR1 is MNHEY, CDR2 SVGAGI. The CDR3 coding sequence is TGTGCCAGCACCAGGGTGCTAGGGATCAATCAGCCCCAGCATTTT. Translation: CASTRVLGINQPQHF.

V and J are TRBV10-3 and TRBJ2-3; TRBD1 is a possible D gene (6 bases). Germline values: CDR1 ENHRY, CDR2 SYGVKD. CDR3 size: 13 residues. Trimming stripped 5 bases from V and 5 bases from J, with 11 bases between. CDR3 amino acids: CAISRDTQDTQYF. The CDR3, as DNA: TGTGCCATCAGTCGGGACACCCAAGATACGCAGTATTTT.

The rearrangement uses TRBV19 and TRBJ1-1; D is possibly TRBD1 (5 bases). The ends were cut back, 4 bases at V and 4 bases at J, with 13 bases in the middle. This CDR3 has 14 amino acids. Germline V gene sequence: CDR1 LNHDA, CDR2 SQIVND (reference sequence). CDR3 bases: TGTGCCAGTAGTACCCTATTCGGGGGCACTGAAGCTTTCTTT. Its protein product is CASSTLFGGTEAFF.

This clone was detected a few times. J is TRBJ1-2 and V is TRBV2, with a weak D call TRBD1 (6 bases). The V end was cut by 5 bases, the J end by 10 bases, with 17 bases between. Germline V gene lookup returns CDR1 SNHLY and CDR2 FYNNEI. This CDR3 has 13 residues. CDR3: CASSQDSERPYTF. For the CDR3, the DNA is TGTGCCAGCAGTCAGGACAGCGAGCGACCCTACACCTTC.

The chain has TRBV5-6 and TRBJ2-5; the D is unclear. The ends were cut back, 3 bases at V and 5 bases at J, with 8 bases in the middle. The CDR3 contains 12 residues. Germline CDR1 SGHDT, CDR2 YYEEEE. Here the CDR3 reads CASSSRAETQYF. DNA for the CDR3: TGTGCCAGCAGCTCTAGGGCGGAGACCCAGTACTTC.

CDR3 sequence (DNA): TGTGCCAGCAGCTTAGCTGAGCGCGGCGAGCAGTTCTTC. This translates into CASSLAERGEQFF. The chain links TRBV7-7 to TRBJ2-1; D gene ambiguous. The CDR3 loop spans 13 amino acids. CDR1 SSHAT and CDR2 FNYEAQ come from the germline V gene (reference sequence). V was pared by 0 bases and J by 10 bases, with 10 bases between.

This chain links TRBV27 with TRBJ1-3; no definite D call. The CDR3 is 13 amino acids. Germline V gives CDR1 MNHEY, CDR2 SMNVEV (reference sequence). Trimming took off 7 bases at V and 0 bases at J, with 7 bases between the two ends. The CDR3 spells CASKSNSGNTIYF. The CDR3 nucleotides read TGTGCCAGCAAGTCAAACTCTGGAAACACCATATATTTT.

This clone is a singleton in its sample. The genes are TRBV6-1 and TRBJ1-4; the match to TRBD1 covers 7 bases. The germline CDR1 and CDR2 sequences are MNHNS and SASEGT. The CDR3 extends over 13 amino acids. Trimming at V came to 7 bases and at J to 4 bases, leaving 3 bases not matched to a gene. Here the CDR3 reads CASMTGSNEKLFF. CDR3 sequence (DNA): TGTGCCAGCATGACAGGGAGTAATGAAAAACTGTTTTTT.

This chain links TRBV6-6 with TRBJ2-5; D perhaps matches TRBD1 (6 bases). The CDR3 covers 13 residues. V lost 4 bases, J lost 1 base, and 7 bases lay in between. Looked up from germline, CDR1 is MNHNY and CDR2 is SVGAGI (reference sequence). CDR3: CASSLQGQETQYF. CDR3 sequence (DNA): TGTGCCAGCAGTTTACAGGGCCAAGAGACCCAGTACTTC.

The chain has TRBV6-6 and TRBJ2-7; 8 bases agree with TRBD1. CDR3 length: 12 residues. CDR1 is MNHNY and CDR2 is SVGAGI in the germline V gene (reference sequence). V lost 6 bases and J lost 9; bases outside the gene matches: 7. CDR3: CASSPGQGGQYF. The CDR3, as DNA: TGTGCCAGCAGCCCCGGACAGGGAGGGCAGTACTTC.

The V and J genes are TRBV19 and TRBJ1-2, with TRBD1 matching over 7 bases. CDR1 is LNHDA and CDR2 is SQIVND in the germline V gene (reference sequence). The CDR3 is 14 amino acids. The V segment lost 3 bases and the J segment 2 bases; nucleotides outside the gene matches: 3. CDR3 loop: CASSMGDSNYGYTF. For the CDR3, the DNA is TGTGCCAGTAGTATGGGGGACAGCAACTATGGCTACACCTTC.

This clone was observed once. The chain joins TRBV5-1 to TRBJ2-7, with D perhaps matching TRBD1 (5 bases). Germline V gives CDR1 SGHRS, CDR2 YFSETQ. The CDR3 is made up of 16 amino acids. V dropped 4 bases and J dropped 5 bases, with 22 bases sitting between them. This CDR3 reads CASSPPLGAQPHEQYF. The CDR3 DNA follows: TGCGCCAGCAGCCCTCCCTTAGGGGCCCAACCCCACGAGCAGTACTTC.

The table lists this clone with a count of one. The chain links TRBV5-8 to TRBJ1-4; TRBD1 agrees at 8 bases. The CDR3 is 13 residues long. The ends lost 2 bases at V and 11 bases at J; junction bases unmatched: 5. Germline lookup yields CDR1 SGHTS and CDR2 YDEGEE. CDR3 sequence reads: CASSFFGDRKLFF. The CDR3 DNA follows: TGTGCCAGCAGCTTCTTTGGGGACAGGAAACTGTTTTTT.

This chain connects TRBV19 to TRBJ1-2, with 7 nucleotides matching TRBD1. V was clipped by 4 bases and J by 2 bases; unmatched bases: 7. This CDR3 has 15 amino acids. CDR1 is LNHDA and CDR2 is SQIVND in the germline V gene (reference sequence). CDR3 sequence reads: CASSTRQGVNYGYTF. The CDR3 DNA is TGTGCCAGTAGTACCCGACAGGGAGTAAACTATGGCTACACCTTC. Together with reference TRBV19 and TRBJ1-2, the CDR3 gives the full variable domain: DGGITQSPKYLFRKEGQNVTLSCEQNLNHDAMYWYRQDPGQGLRLIYYSQIVNDFQKGDIAEGYSVSREKKESFPLTVTSAQKNPTAFYLCASSTRQGVNYGYTFGSGTRLTVV.

V is TRBV6-5 and J is TRBJ2-3, with D perhaps TRBD2 (5 bases). This CDR3 region has 16 residues. V was cut by 0 bases and J by 2 bases, with 12 bases left in between. Germline lookup yields CDR1 MNHEY and CDR2 SVGAGI. The CDR3 DNA follows: TGTGCCAGCAGTTACTCCCCTAGCACCTCCACAGATACGCAGTATTTT. Encoded protein: CASSYSPSTSTDTQYF.

CDR3 sequence (DNA): TGTGCCAGCAGGGTCGGACAGGGGGCGTCTGGAAACACCATATATTTT. Amino acid sequence: CASRVGQGASGNTIYF. The chain links TRBV28 to TRBJ1-3, with TRBD1 identical over 11 bases. Looked up from germline, CDR1 is MDHEN and CDR2 is SYDVKM. The CDR3 runs to 16 residues. V trimming: 6 bases; J trimming: 1 base; junction bases outside the gene matches: 5.

This rearrangement joins TRBV6-6 to TRBJ2-7, with D unclear. The CDR3 is 14 residues long. Germline loops: CDR1 MNHNY, CDR2 SVGAGI (reference sequence). V was clipped by 7 bases and J by 2 bases, with 15 bases between them. CDR3 nucleotide sequence: TGTGCCAGCACCAAACGCCGCTCTCCCTACGAGCAGTACTTC. Translating gives CASTKRRSPYEQYF.